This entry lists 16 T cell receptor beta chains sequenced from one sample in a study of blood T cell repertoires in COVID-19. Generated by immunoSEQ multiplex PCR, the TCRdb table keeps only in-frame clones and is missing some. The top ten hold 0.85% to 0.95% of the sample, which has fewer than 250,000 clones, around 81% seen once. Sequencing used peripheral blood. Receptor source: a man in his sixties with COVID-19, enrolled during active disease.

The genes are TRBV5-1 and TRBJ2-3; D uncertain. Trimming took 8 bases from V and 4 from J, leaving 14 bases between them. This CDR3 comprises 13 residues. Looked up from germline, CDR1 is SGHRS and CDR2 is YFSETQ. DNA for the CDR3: TGCGCCAGTAACCTAGGTGGCGCAGATACGCAGTATTTT. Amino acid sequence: CASNLGGADTQYF. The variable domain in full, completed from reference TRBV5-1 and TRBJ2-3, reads KAGVTQTPRYLIKTRGQQVTLSCSPISGHRSVSWYQQTPGQGLQFLFEYFSETQRNKGNFPGRFSGRQFSNSRSEMNVSTLELGDSALYLCASNLGGADTQYFGPGTRLTVL.

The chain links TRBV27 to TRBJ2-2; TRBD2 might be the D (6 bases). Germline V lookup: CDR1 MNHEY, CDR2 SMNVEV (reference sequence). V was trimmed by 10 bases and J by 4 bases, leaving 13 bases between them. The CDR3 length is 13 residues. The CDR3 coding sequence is TGTGCCACGGGACTCCTAGGCACCGGGGAGCTGTTTTTT. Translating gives CATGLLGTGELFF.

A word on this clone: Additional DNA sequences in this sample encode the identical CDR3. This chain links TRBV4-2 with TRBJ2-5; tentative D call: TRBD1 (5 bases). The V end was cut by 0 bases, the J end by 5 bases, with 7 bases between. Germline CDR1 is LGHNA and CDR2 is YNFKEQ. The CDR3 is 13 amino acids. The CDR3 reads CASSQEGVETQYF. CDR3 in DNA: TGTGCCAGCAGCCAAGAAGGGGTGGAGACCCAGTACTTC.

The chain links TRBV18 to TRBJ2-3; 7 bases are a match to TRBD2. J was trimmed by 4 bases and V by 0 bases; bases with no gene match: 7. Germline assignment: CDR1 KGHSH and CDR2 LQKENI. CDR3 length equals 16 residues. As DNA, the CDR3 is TGTGCCAGCTCACCACCGCGGGGGTCGGACGCAGATACGCAGTATTTT. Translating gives CASSPPRGSDADTQYF.

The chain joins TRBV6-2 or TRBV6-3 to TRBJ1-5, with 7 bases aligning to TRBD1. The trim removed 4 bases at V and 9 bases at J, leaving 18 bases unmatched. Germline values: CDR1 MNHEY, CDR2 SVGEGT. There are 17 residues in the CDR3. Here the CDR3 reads CASSLSLNDRVLGPQHF. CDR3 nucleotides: TGTGCCAGCAGTTTATCCCTCAATGACAGGGTCCTTGGGCCCCAGCATTTT.

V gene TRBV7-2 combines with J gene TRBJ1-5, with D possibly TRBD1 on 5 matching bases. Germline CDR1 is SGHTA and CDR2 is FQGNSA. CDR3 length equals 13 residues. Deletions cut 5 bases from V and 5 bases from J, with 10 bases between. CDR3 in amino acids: CASSRTRDQPQHF. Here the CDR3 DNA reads TGTGCCAGCAGCCGGACCAGGGATCAGCCCCAGCATTTT.

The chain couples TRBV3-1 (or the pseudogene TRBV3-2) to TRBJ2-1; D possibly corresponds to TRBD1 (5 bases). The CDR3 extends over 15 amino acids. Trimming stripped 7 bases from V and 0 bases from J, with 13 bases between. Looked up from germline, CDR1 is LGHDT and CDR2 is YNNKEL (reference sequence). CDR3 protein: CASTPDIYSYNEQFF. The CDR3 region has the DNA TGTGCCAGCACCCCGGACATTTACTCCTACAATGAGCAGTTCTTC.

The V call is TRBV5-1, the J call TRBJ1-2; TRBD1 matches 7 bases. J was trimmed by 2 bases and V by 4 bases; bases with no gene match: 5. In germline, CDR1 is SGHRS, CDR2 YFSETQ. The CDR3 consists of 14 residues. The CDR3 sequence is CASSDGTVNYGYTF. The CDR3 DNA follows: TGCGCCAGCAGCGACGGGACAGTGAACTATGGCTACACCTTC.

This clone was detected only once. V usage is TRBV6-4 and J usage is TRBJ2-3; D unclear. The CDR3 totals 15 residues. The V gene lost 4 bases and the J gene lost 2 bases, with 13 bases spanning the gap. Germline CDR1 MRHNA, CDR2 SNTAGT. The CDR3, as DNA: TGTGCCAGCAGTGCAGGCCCCAATCCCACAGATACGCAGTATTTT. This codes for CASSAGPNPTDTQYF.

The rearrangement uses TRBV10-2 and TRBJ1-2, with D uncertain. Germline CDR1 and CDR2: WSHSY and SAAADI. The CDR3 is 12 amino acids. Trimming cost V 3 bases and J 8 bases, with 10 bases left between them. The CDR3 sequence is CASSDAGYGYTF. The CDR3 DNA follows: TGCGCCAGCAGTGATGCGGGGTACGGCTACACCTTC.

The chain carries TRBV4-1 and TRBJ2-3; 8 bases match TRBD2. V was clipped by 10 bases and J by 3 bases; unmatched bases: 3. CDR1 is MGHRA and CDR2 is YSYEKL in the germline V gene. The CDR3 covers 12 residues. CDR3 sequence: CATREGTDTQYF. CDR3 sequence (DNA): TGCGCCACCCGGGAGGGGACAGATACGCAGTATTTT.

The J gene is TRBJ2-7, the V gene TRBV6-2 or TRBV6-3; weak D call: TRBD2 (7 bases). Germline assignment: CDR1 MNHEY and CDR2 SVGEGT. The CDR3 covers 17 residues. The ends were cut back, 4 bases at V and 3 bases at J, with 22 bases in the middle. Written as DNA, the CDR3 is TGTGCCAGCAGTTGGGAGACCACCGGGGGGCGGATCTACGAGCAGTACTTC. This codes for CASSWETTGGRIYEQYF.

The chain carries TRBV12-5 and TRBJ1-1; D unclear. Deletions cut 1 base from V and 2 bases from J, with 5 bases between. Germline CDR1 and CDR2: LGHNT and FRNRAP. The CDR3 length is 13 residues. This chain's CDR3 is CASGLGTNTEAFF. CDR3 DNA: TGTGCTAGTGGTTTGGGAACTAACACTGAAGCTTTCTTT.

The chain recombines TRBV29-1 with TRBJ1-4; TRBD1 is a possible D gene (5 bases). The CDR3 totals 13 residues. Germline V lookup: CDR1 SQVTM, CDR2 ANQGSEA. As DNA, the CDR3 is TGCAAAACAACCAAAGGGGCTAATGAAAAACTGTTTTTT. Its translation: CKTTKGANEKLFF. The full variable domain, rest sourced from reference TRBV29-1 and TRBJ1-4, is SAVISQKPSRDICQRGTSLTIQCQVDSQVTMMFWYRQQPGQSLTLIATANQGSEATYESGFVIDKFPISRPNLTFSTLTVSNMSPEDSSIYLCKTTKGANEKLFFGSGTQLSVL.

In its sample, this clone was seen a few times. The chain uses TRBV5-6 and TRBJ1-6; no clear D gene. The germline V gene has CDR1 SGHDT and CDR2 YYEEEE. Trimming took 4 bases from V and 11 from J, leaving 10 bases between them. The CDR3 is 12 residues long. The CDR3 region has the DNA TGTGCCAGCAGCGCGATGAGGGCACCCCTCCACTTT. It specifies CASSAMRAPLHF. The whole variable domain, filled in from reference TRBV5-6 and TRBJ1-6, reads DAGVTQSPTHLIKTRGQQVTLRCSPKSGHDTVSWYQQALGQGPQFIFQYYEEEERQRGNFPDRFSGHQFPNYSSELNVNALLLGDSALYLCASSAMRAPLHFGNGTRLTVT.

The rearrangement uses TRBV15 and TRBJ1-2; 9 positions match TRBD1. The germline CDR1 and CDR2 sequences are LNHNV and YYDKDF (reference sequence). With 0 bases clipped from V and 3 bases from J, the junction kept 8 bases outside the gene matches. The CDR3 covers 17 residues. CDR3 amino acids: CATSRDQGTGLDYGYTF. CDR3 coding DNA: TGTGCCACCAGCAGAGATCAGGGGACAGGGTTGGACTATGGCTACACCTTC. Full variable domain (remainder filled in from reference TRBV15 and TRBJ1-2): DAMVIQNPRYQVTQFGKPVTLSCSQTLNHNVMYWYQQKSSQAPKLLFHYYDKDFNNEADTPDNFQSRRPNTSFCFLDIRSPGLGDTAMYLCATSRDQGTGLDYGYTFGSGTRLTVV.